One and the same sample provided the 17 T cell receptor beta chains below, sequenced in a study of cytomegalovirus exposure and HLA in healthy donors (dated by TCRdb to about 2017). The method was the immunoSEQ multiplex PCR assay. TCRdb carries this immuneACCESS record with in-frame sequences only. Its versions omit some clonotypes, under half of them owing to an unresolved V gene in the studies checked, with the rest unexplained. The sample includes more than 75,000 clones, with 85% to 95% observed a single time. The ten top clones hold roughly 0.74% of the sample. The sample was PBMCs. These receptor sequences come from a man younger than 30 in good health and CMV-seronegative.

The chain carries TRBV9 and TRBJ2-3, with 12 positions matching TRBD2. Germline assignment: CDR1 SGDLS and CDR2 YYNGEE. The CDR3 covers 16 residues. V trimming: 2 bases; J trimming: 3 bases; junction bases outside the gene matches: 4. The DNA of the CDR3 is TGTGCCAGCAGCGTGACTAGCGGGAGCTGGACAGATACGCAGTATTTT. Translating gives CASSVTSGSWTDTQYF.

The gene calls are TRBV7-6 and TRBJ2-3; weak D call: TRBD2 (6 bases). Germline V CDR1 and CDR2: SGHVS, FNYEAQ. The CDR3 extends over 16 amino acids. The germline V and J ends were trimmed by 4 bases and 2 bases, with 16 bases remaining between them. CDR3 sequence reads: CASSYPRSGYTDTQYF. CDR3 DNA: TGTGCCAGCAGCTATCCGAGGAGCGGGTACACAGATACGCAGTATTTT.

The chain employs TRBV20-1 and TRBJ1-4, with 9 bases that match TRBD1. The ends lost 6 bases at V and 8 bases at J; junction bases unmatched: 1. The CDR3 is made up of 11 amino acids. In germline, CDR1 is DFQATT, CDR2 SNEGSKA (reference sequence). CDR3 sequence: CSADRGEKLFF. CDR3 nucleotides: TGCAGTGCAGACAGGGGGGAAAAACTGTTTTTT.

This clone is a singleton in its sample. The rearrangement links TRBV5-1 to TRBJ2-7; 7 nucleotides line up with TRBD2. V shed 3 bases and J 2 bases; nucleotides not matched to a gene: 5. Per the germline V gene, CDR1 is SGHRS and CDR2 is YFSETQ. The CDR3 runs to 14 residues. CDR3 DNA: TGCGCCAGCAGCTGGGGGGAGGGAACCTACGAGCAGTACTTC. Amino acid sequence: CASSWGEGTYEQYF.

This chain connects TRBV5-1 to TRBJ2-7; 7 bases are shared with TRBD1. Germline trimming cut 2 bases from V and 7 bases from J; bases unmatched to any gene: 9. The germline gives CDR1 SGHRS, CDR2 YFSETQ. The CDR3 spans 14 residues. The chain's CDR3 is CASSFDRVSGEQYF. DNA of the CDR3: TGCGCCAGCAGCTTCGACAGGGTCTCGGGTGAGCAGTACTTC.

This sequence joins TRBV5-6 and TRBJ2-3; TRBD1 might be the D (6 bases). This CDR3 comprises 15 residues. Germline V lookup: CDR1 SGHDT, CDR2 YYEEEE. With 2 bases removed from V and 6 bases from J, the gap between germline ends came to 16 bases. In DNA, the CDR3 is TGTGCCAGCAGCTTATGGGGCAGGGGTGGGGATACGCAGTATTTT. It codes for CASSLWGRGGDTQYF.

This clone came up once. This rearrangement joins TRBV6-5 to TRBJ2-7, with a possible D match to TRBD2 (7 bases). V was shortened by 0 bases and J by 0 bases, with 9 bases between the two germline ends. The CDR3 totals 15 residues. Germline V gene data show CDR1 as MNHEY and CDR2 as SVGAGI. The DNA for the CDR3 is TGTGCCAGCAGTTACTCGGCGGGGGCCTCCTACGAGCAGTACTTC. As protein: CASSYSAGASYEQYF.

The count of this clone is one. This chain uses TRBV7-6 with TRBJ2-7; 11 bases agree with TRBD1. This CDR3 region has 15 residues. J lost 2 bases, V lost 1 base, and 1 base had no gene match. The germline gives CDR1 SGHVS, CDR2 FNYEAQ. The CDR3 is CASSLVGQGAYEQYF. The CDR3 coding sequence is TGTGCCAGCAGCTTAGTGGGACAGGGGGCCTACGAGCAGTACTTC. The variable domain in full, completed from reference TRBV7-6 and TRBJ2-7, reads GAGVSQSPRYKVTKRGQDVALRCDPISGHVSLYWYRQALGQGPEFLTYFNYEAQQDKSGLPNDRFSAERPEGSISTLTIQRTEQRDSAMYRCASSLVGQGAYEQYFGPGTRLTVT.

V and J are TRBV6-5 and TRBJ1-2; the D is unclear. The CDR3 totals 14 residues. In germline, CDR1 is MNHEY, CDR2 SVGAGI. Trimming took off 6 bases at V and 4 bases at J, with 15 bases between the two ends. CDR3 in amino acids: CASSPDRLGYGYTF. The DNA for the CDR3 is TGTGCCAGCAGCCCCGACCGACTTGGCTATGGCTACACCTTC.

The rearrangement joins TRBV12-5 to TRBJ2-3, with TRBD1 as a possible D gene (6 bases). Trimming shortened V by 2 bases and J by 1 base, and 16 bases separated the two germline ends. The germline V gene encodes CDR1 LGHNT and CDR2 FRNRAP. The CDR3 runs to 17 residues. CDR3 bases: TGTGCTAGTGGTTTGTTGACAGGCTTGGGGGGCACAGATACGCAGTATTTT. Protein: CASGLLTGLGGTDTQYF.

The V call is TRBV19, the J call TRBJ2-7; TRBD2 is a possible D gene (6 bases). CDR1 is LNHDA and CDR2 is SQIVND in the germline V gene (reference sequence). Deletions cut 3 bases from V and 7 bases from J, with 25 bases between. The CDR3 spans 17 residues. CDR3 DNA sequence: TGTGCCAGTAGTATGCTATATGGATCGGCCTCGGGGGTGGAGCAGTACTTC. This codes for CASSMLYGSASGVEQYF.

This clone showed up just once. The CDR3 here is CAILLAAGGRDTQYF. The CDR3 region has the DNA TGTGCCATACTCTTGGCGGCGGGAGGGAGGGATACGCAGTATTTT. The rearrangement joins TRBV14 to TRBJ2-3; 9 bases match TRBD2. Losses at the gene ends were 10 bases for V and 6 bases for J; bases not matched to a gene: 14. The CDR3 is made up of 15 amino acids. CDR1 is SGHDN and CDR2 is FVKESK in the germline V gene.

V usage is TRBV7-9 and J usage is TRBJ2-3; a weak D match, TRBD2 (6 bases). CDR3 length: 16 amino acids. V was shortened by 1 base and J by 0 bases, with 11 bases between the two germline ends. Looked up from germline, CDR1 is SEHNR and CDR2 is FQNEAQ (reference sequence). The CDR3 coding sequence is TGTGCCAGCAGCTTAGGGGTCGGGACTAGCACAGATACGCAGTATTTT. This translates into CASSLGVGTSTDTQYF.

The chain is built from TRBV27 and TRBJ2-1; TRBD1 is a possible D gene (5 bases). V lost 2 bases to trimming and J lost 3 bases, with 14 bases between them. This CDR3 has 16 amino acids. Germline V gene sequence: CDR1 MNHEY, CDR2 SMNVEV (reference sequence). The CDR3 coding sequence is TGTGCCAGCAGTTTAACACCCCAGACAGACTACAATGAGCAGTTCTTC. This sequence encodes CASSLTPQTDYNEQFF.

The rearrangement uses TRBV5-1 and TRBJ2-5, with TRBD2 identical over 14 bases. The ends lost 1 base at V and 4 bases at J; junction bases unmatched: 6. The CDR3 loop spans 17 amino acids. Germline CDR1 is SGHRS and CDR2 is YFSETQ. CDR3 region: CASSLFGTSGSAETQYF. Here the CDR3 DNA reads TGCGCCAGCAGCTTGTTTGGGACTAGCGGGAGTGCAGAGACCCAGTACTTC.

The gene calls are TRBV30 and TRBJ1-1; D unclear. CDR1 and CDR2 from the germline V gene are GTSNPN and SVGIG (reference sequence). The CDR3 is 15 amino acids. V lost 4 bases, J lost 0 bases, and 15 bases lay in between. CDR3 region: CAWNLKEVLNTEAFF. CDR3 bases: TGTGCCTGGAACCTGAAAGAGGTATTGAACACTGAAGCTTTCTTT.

The genes are TRBV14 and TRBJ2-3; 13 nucleotides line up with TRBD2. CDR3 length: 19 amino acids. V shed 4 bases, J shed 1 base, and the junction held 11 bases outside the gene matches. Germline V gives CDR1 SGHDN, CDR2 FVKESK. The CDR3 spells CASSRGLAGRTPGTDTQYF. The DNA for the CDR3 is TGTGCCAGCAGCCGGGGACTAGCGGGACGAACTCCAGGCACAGATACGCAGTATTTT.